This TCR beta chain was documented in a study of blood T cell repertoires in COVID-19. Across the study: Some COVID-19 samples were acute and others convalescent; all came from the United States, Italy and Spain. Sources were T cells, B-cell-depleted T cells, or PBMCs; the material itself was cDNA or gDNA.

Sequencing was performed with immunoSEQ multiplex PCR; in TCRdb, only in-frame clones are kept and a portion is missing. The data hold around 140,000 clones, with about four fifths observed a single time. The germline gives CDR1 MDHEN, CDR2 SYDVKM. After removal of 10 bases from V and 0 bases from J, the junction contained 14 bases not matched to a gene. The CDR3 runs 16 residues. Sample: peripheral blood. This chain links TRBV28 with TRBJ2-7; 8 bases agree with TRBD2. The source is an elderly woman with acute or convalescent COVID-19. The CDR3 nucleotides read TGTGCCACCCAGGGTGGTAGCGGGGTTCTCTCCTACGAGCAGTACTTC. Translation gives CATQGGSGVLSYEQYF.